A single sample is the source of the 32 T cell receptor beta chains below, sequenced in a study of Graves' ophthalmopathy and Graves' hyperthyroidism (dated 2018 in TCRdb). Reads for this sample came from an Illumina HiSeq 2000. For repertoire sequencing, the TCR beta CDR3 regions were amplified from RNA transcripts. The first round of RT-PCR was done with HTBI primers and the Qiagen OneStep RT-PCR kit, and was followed by a second round of multiplex PCR, then size selection and purification. TCRdb applied fastp at Q25 and MiXCR to the public reads, then kept only in-frame beta chains. All rows with the same CDR3 protein become a single entry with the most common DNA and genes. Within this sample are about 400,000 distinct CDR3 sequences, with just over 15% of them counted one time only. Approximately 7% of the sample belongs to the ten largest clones. The sequencing input was peripheral blood. The receptor set was obtained from a young woman with stable Graves' hyperthyroidism. Donor details come from another sample of the same person, matched by shared clones.

This clonotype was detected ten times or more. The chain carries TRBV6-1 and TRBJ1-2; D is undetermined. The CDR3 runs 13 residues. The V and J ends lost 4 bases and 8 bases respectively, with 14 bases between them. Germline lookup yields CDR1 MNHNS and CDR2 SASEGT. CDR3 region: CASSVSKPWGYTF. CDR3 bases: TGTGCCAGCAGTGTGAGCAAACCGTGGGGCTACACCTTC.

This clonotype was detected many times. The rearrangement joins TRBV11-2 to TRBJ1-1; the match to TRBD1 covers 8 bases. The CDR3 is 14 amino acids. Germline V gene data show CDR1 as SGHAT and CDR2 as FQNNGV. The V gene end was trimmed by 5 bases and the J gene end by 5 bases; junction bases not matched to a gene: 7. DNA for the CDR3: TGTGCCAGCAGCCCTTCGACAGGGGATACTGAAGCTTTCTTT. Its protein is CASSPSTGDTEAFF.

This clonotype was detected many times. The chain joins TRBV12-3 or TRBV12-4 to TRBJ1-1; D is uncertain. This CDR3 region has 13 residues. V dropped 2 bases and J dropped 5 bases, with 9 bases sitting between them. Written as DNA, the CDR3 is TGTGCCAGCAGTTTATCATTTAGGACTGAAGCTTTCTTT. Its translation: CASSLSFRTEAFF.

Of note for this clonotype: The junction departs from the called germline gene at one end, perhaps through a read error. The chain uses TRBV25-1 and TRBJ2-6; D remains unclear. Germline V CDR1 and CDR2: MGHDK, SYGVNS. This CDR3 has 13 residues. This CDR3 reads CASRESGANVLTF. CDR3 nucleotides: TGTGCCAGCAGGGAATCTGGGGCCAACGTCCTGACTTTC.

This clonotype was counted many times. The rearrangement uses TRBV12-3 or TRBV12-4 and TRBJ1-6; the D gene is possibly TRBD1 (6 bases). The ends were cut back, 5 bases at V and 6 bases at J, with 17 bases in the middle. The CDR3 length is 16 residues. The CDR3 here is CASSPHEGVGNSPLHF. The CDR3 DNA follows: TGTGCCAGCAGTCCCCATGAGGGGGTAGGTAATTCACCCCTCCACTTT.

This clonotype was counted many times. This chain joins TRBV20-1 and TRBJ1-1; D ambiguous. V was cut by 1 base and J by 1 base, with 7 bases left in between. The CDR3 length is 13 residues. Looked up from germline, CDR1 is DFQATT and CDR2 is SNEGSKA (reference sequence). CDR3 protein: CSARVTANTEAFF. The DNA for the CDR3 is TGCAGTGCTAGAGTTACAGCGAACACTGAAGCTTTCTTT.

This clonotype was recorded at least ten times. Written as DNA, the CDR3 is TGTGCCAGCAAACCAACCCGGGGACTAAATTCACCCCTCCACTTT. Amino acid sequence: CASKPTRGLNSPLHF. This chain links TRBV7-9 with TRBJ1-6; tentative D call: TRBD1 (5 bases). The CDR3 is 15 amino acids. Germline assignment: CDR1 SEHNR and CDR2 FQNEAQ (reference sequence). Deletions cut 7 bases from V and 7 bases from J, with 17 bases between.

This clonotype was seen many times. The V and J genes are TRBV12-3 or TRBV12-4 and TRBJ2-7, with D perhaps TRBD2 (6 bases). Trimming shortened V by 5 bases and J by 7 bases, and 18 bases separated the two germline ends. The CDR3 runs to 14 residues. This CDR3 is CASSPPGDLREQYF. The DNA of the CDR3 is TGTGCCAGCAGTCCTCCGGGAGACCTTAGGGAGCAGTACTTC.

This clonotype was recorded many times. The chain employs TRBV2 and TRBJ1-2; TRBD1 is a possible D gene (6 bases). V shed 6 bases and J shed 6 bases, with 14 bases lying between them. Germline V gives CDR1 SNHLY, CDR2 FYNNEI. The length of the CDR3 is 13 residues. CDR3 sequence (DNA): TGTGCCAGCAGCGTACAGGGATCCGATGGCTACACCTTC. Amino acid sequence: CASSVQGSDGYTF.

This clonotype was observed many times. J is TRBJ1-2 and V is TRBV29-1; D perhaps matches TRBD1 (5 bases). CDR3 length: 12 residues. Germline V lookup: CDR1 SQVTM, CDR2 ANQGSEA. With 0 bases removed from V and 6 bases from J, the gap between germline ends came to 8 bases. DNA of the CDR3: TGCAGCGTTGAAGAGGCGGGGGATGGCTACACCTTC. Its protein is CSVEEAGDGYTF. Full variable domain (outside the CDR3, taken from reference TRBV29-1 and TRBJ1-2): SAVISQKPSRDICQRGTSLTIQCQVDSQVTMMFWYRQQPGQSLTLIATANQGSEATYESGFVIDKFPISRPNLTFSTLTVSNMSPEDSSIYLCSVEEAGDGYTFGSGTRLTVV.

This clonotype was found many times. The chain has TRBV25-1 and TRBJ1-3, with unresolved D. The CDR3 is 18 amino acids. The V gene's germline CDR1 is MGHDK and CDR2 SYGVNS. Trimming took off 0 bases at V and 0 bases at J, with 15 bases between the two ends. This chain's CDR3 is CASSEYSMTPNSGNTIYF. The CDR3 nucleotides are TGTGCCAGCAGTGAATATTCTATGACACCCAACTCTGGAAACACCATATATTTT.

This clonotype came up many times. The genes are TRBV20-1 and TRBJ1-5, with no clear D. The CDR3 has 15 residues. The germline CDR1 and CDR2 sequences are DFQATT and SNEGSKA (reference sequence). V dropped 3 bases and J dropped 2 bases, with 14 bases sitting between them. The CDR3 here is CSASFGRGGNQPQHF. In DNA form, the CDR3 reads TGCAGTGCTAGTTTCGGAAGAGGAGGCAATCAGCCCCAGCATTTT.

In its sample, this clonotype was seen a few times. The rearrangement uses TRBV14 and TRBJ2-2, with 8 bases identical to TRBD2. V dropped 4 bases and J dropped 4; count of bases not matched to a gene: 5. The CDR3 contains 15 residues. The germline CDR1 and CDR2 sequences are SGHDN and FVKESK. The CDR3 region is CASSRAGGPTGELFF. The CDR3, as DNA: TGTGCCAGCAGCCGTGCGGGGGGCCCCACCGGGGAGCTGTTTTTT.

This clonotype was seen repeatedly, ten times or more. J is TRBJ2-2 and V is TRBV12-3 or TRBV12-4; perhaps TRBD1 as D (5 bases). V was pared by 7 bases and J by 1 base, with 19 bases between. This CDR3 region has 17 residues. The CDR3 DNA reads as TGTGCCAGCAACAGCCACAGGACCCCTGGGAACACCGGGGAGCTGTTTTTT. The encoded protein is CASNSHRTPGNTGELFF.

The table lists this clonotype with many counts. The chain has TRBV5-6 and TRBJ1-1; 8 nucleotides line up with TRBD1. This CDR3 is built from 15 residues. The V segment lost 0 bases and the J segment 4 bases; nucleotides outside the gene matches: 5. From germline, CDR1 is SGHDT and CDR2 YYEEEE. In nucleotides, the CDR3 is TGTGCCAGCAGCTTGGTCGGACAGGGACTCACTGAAGCTTTCTTT. Translation gives CASSLVGQGLTEAFF.

This clonotype has a count of ten or more. The genes are TRBV12-3 or TRBV12-4 and TRBJ1-5, with D hard to call. The V gene lost 4 bases and the J gene lost 3 bases, with 4 bases spanning the gap. The CDR3 spans 12 residues. The CDR3 loop is CASSSHNQPQHF. The CDR3 DNA follows: TGTGCCAGCAGTTCGCACAATCAGCCCCAGCATTTT.

The chain links TRBV20-1 to TRBJ1-3; D is undetermined. The V end was cut by 1 base, the J end by 4 bases, with 14 bases between. This CDR3 spans 15 amino acids. Germline CDR1 DFQATT, CDR2 SNEGSKA (reference sequence). Here the CDR3 reads CSARAAQTPGNTIYF. The CDR3 DNA sequence: TGCAGTGCTAGAGCCGCTCAGACCCCCGGAAACACCATATATTTT.

There are many counts of this clonotype. The rearrangement joins TRBV27 to TRBJ1-1; 8 positions agree with TRBD1. Looked up from germline, CDR1 is MNHEY and CDR2 is SMNVEV (reference sequence). The ends lost 5 bases at V and 5 bases at J; junction bases unmatched: 7. This CDR3 is built from 14 residues. The CDR3 loop is CASSIARGLTEAFF. CDR3 DNA: TGTGCCAGCAGTATAGCCAGGGGGCTTACTGAAGCTTTCTTT.

Concerning this clonotype: One junction end disagrees with the germline gene, perhaps due to a read error. The chain combines TRBV27 with TRBJ2-6; D uncertain. CDR3 size: 13 residues. Looked up from germline, CDR1 is MNHEY and CDR2 is SMNVEV (reference sequence). CDR3 in DNA: TGTCCCAGCAGTTTGGCTGGGGCCAACGTCCTGACTTTC. Translated, it gives CPSSLAGANVLTF.

At least ten counts were recorded for this clonotype. The CDR3 sequence is CASSPTKGAVYEQYF. In DNA form, the CDR3 reads TGTGCCAGCAGCCCTACCAAGGGGGCGGTCTACGAGCAGTACTTC. This rearrangement joins TRBV7-9 to TRBJ2-7, with 7 bases matching TRBD1. CDR3 length: 15 amino acids. CDR1 is SEHNR and CDR2 is FQNEAQ in the germline V gene (reference sequence). The junction had 10 bases not matched to a gene; V was cut back by 5 bases and J by 3 bases.

There are many counts of this clonotype. This chain joins TRBV5-1 and TRBJ1-1, with D possibly being TRBD1 (5 bases). This CDR3 has 20 residues. V was clipped by 2 bases and J by 0 bases, with 26 bases between them. Germline V gene lookup returns CDR1 SGHRS and CDR2 YFSETQ. The CDR3 loop reads CASSLAGGFSLTPVNTEAFF. The CDR3 DNA sequence: TGCGCCAGCAGCTTAGCGGGGGGGTTCTCCCTCACTCCCGTGAACACTGAAGCTTTCTTT.

This clonotype was recorded at least ten times. The chain carries TRBV7-2 and TRBJ1-6; unclear D gene. V gave up 5 bases and J gave up 6 bases, with 2 bases separating them. This CDR3 spans 11 amino acids. Germline CDR1 and CDR2: SGHTA and FQGNSA. The CDR3, as DNA: TGTGCCAGCAGCGCTAATTCACCCCTCCACTTT. The encoded protein is CASSANSPLHF.

There are many counts of this clonotype. J is TRBJ2-7 and V is TRBV11-2; TRBD2 might be the D (5 bases). The V end was cut by 4 bases, the J end by 7 bases, with 14 bases between. The CDR3 covers 13 residues. Germline-derived CDR1 and CDR2 are SGHAT and FQNNGV. This chain's CDR3 is CASSSTATGEQYF. For the CDR3, the DNA is TGTGCCAGCAGCTCTACAGCGACGGGGGAGCAGTACTTC. The full variable domain, rest sourced from reference TRBV11-2 and TRBJ2-7, is EAGVAQSPRYKIIEKRQSVAFWCNPISGHATLYWYQQILGQGPKLLIQFQNNGVVDDSQLPKDRFSAERLKGVDSTLKIQPAKLEDSAVYLCASSSTATGEQYFGPGTRLTVT.

This clonotype was counted many times. The chain employs TRBV2 and TRBJ2-7; 7 bases align to TRBD1. V lost 3 bases to trimming and J lost 5 bases; unmatched junction nucleotides: 1. CDR1 SNHLY and CDR2 FYNNEI come from the germline V gene. The CDR3 sequence is 12 residues long. CDR3 DNA sequence: TGTGCCAGCAGTGACGGGACAGACGAGCAGTACTTC. As protein: CASSDGTDEQYF.

Concerning this clonotype: A read error may account for a junction end that differs from germline. This chain links TRBV11-2 with TRBJ2-7; the D gene is possibly TRBD2 (6 bases). This CDR3 contains 15 residues. The germline V gene encodes CDR1 SGHAT and CDR2 FQNNGV. The CDR3 loop reads CASTRSGLRDYDQYF. The CDR3 DNA sequence: TGTGCCAGCACACGGTCGGGACTGAGAGACTACGATCAGTACTTC.

This clonotype appeared many times. V gene TRBV12-3 or TRBV12-4 combines with J gene TRBJ2-2, with TRBD2 matching 9 bases. This CDR3 comprises 15 residues. The ends lost 3 bases at V and 5 bases at J; junction bases unmatched: 4. The CDR3 protein is CASSFGGGATGELFF. CDR3 DNA sequence: TGTGCCAGCAGTTTTGGCGGGGGGGCGACCGGGGAGCTGTTTTTT.

This clonotype has ten or more counts. The chain couples TRBV18 to TRBJ2-7, with TRBD1 matching 9 bases. V was clipped by 6 bases and J by 3 bases; unmatched bases: 6. This CDR3 contains 14 residues. Looked up from germline, CDR1 is KGHSH and CDR2 is LQKENI. CDR3 sequence: CASSPSGQGYEQYF. The CDR3 nucleotides read TGTGCCAGCTCTCCTTCGGGACAGGGCTACGAGCAGTACTTC.

The table lists this clonotype with a few counts. This rearrangement joins TRBV5-1 to TRBJ2-5; 9 bases are a match to TRBD1. The CDR3 is 20 residues long. J was trimmed by 5 bases and V by 4 bases; bases with no gene match: 24. Germline CDR1 is SGHRS and CDR2 is YFSETQ. The CDR3 nucleotides read TGCGCCAGCAGCCCGCTTCGTCCGGACAGGGGTAGCAGTCGCCGGGAGACCCAGTACTTC. Its translation: CASSPLRPDRGSSRRETQYF.

With regard to this clonotype: A single base separates this from a much larger clone, so it may be a read error. This likely comes from a read error, as the CDR3 has no conserved phenylalanine or tryptophan at its end. CDR3 sequence: CASSPRQVYNSPLHV. The CDR3 nucleotides are TGTGCCAGCAGCCCCCGCCAGGTGTATAATTCACCCCTCCACGTT. The J gene is TRBJ1-6, the V gene TRBV7-2; D gene ambiguous. Germline lookup yields CDR1 SGHTA and CDR2 FQGNSA. V was pared by 5 bases and J by 4 bases, with 12 bases between. The CDR3 has 15 residues.

The sample holds a few counts of this clonotype. The chain joins TRBV12-3 or TRBV12-4 to TRBJ2-5; 10 bases line up with TRBD1. Trimming took 1 base from V and 5 from J; bases not matched to a gene: 10. This CDR3 contains 17 residues. The CDR3 reads CASSLGGQGVSKETQYF. CDR3 bases: TGTGCCAGCAGTTTAGGAGGACAGGGGGTTTCTAAGGAGACCCAGTACTTC.

The rearrangement links TRBV12-3 or TRBV12-4 to TRBJ1-2; 7 bases agree with TRBD1. Trimming cost V 8 bases and J 7 bases; bases outside gene matches: 16. This CDR3 has 15 residues. CDR3: CASSGTVDSHGGYTF. DNA for the CDR3: TGTGCCAGCTCCGGGACAGTTGACTCACATGGTGGCTACACCTTC.

This clonotype was detected ten times or more. The chain joins TRBV7-2 to TRBJ2-5, with D unresolved. V was trimmed by 2 bases and J by 4 bases, leaving 11 bases between them. Germline CDR1 reads SGHTA; CDR2 reads FQGNSA. The CDR3 has 14 residues. The CDR3 DNA follows: TGTGCCAGCAGCTTACGTAATCGCGGAGAGACCCAGTACTTC. It translates to CASSLRNRGETQYF.